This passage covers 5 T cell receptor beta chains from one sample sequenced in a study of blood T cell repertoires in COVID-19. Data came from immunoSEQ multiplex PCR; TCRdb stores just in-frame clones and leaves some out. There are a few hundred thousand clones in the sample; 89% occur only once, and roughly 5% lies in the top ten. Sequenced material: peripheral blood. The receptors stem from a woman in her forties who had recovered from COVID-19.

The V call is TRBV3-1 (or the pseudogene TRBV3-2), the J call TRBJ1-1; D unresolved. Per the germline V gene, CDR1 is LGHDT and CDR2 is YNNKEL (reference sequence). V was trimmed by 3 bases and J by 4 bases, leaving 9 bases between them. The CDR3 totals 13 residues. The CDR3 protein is CASSQVRGTEAFF. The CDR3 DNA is TGTGCCAGCAGCCAGGTCCGGGGCACTGAAGCTTTCTTT.

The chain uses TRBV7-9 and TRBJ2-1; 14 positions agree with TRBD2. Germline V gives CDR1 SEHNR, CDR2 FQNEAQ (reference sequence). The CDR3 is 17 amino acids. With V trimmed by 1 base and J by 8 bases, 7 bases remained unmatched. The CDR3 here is CASSLGGTSGSFDEQFF. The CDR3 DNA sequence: TGTGCCAGCAGCTTAGGAGGGACTAGCGGGAGTTTCGATGAGCAGTTCTTC.

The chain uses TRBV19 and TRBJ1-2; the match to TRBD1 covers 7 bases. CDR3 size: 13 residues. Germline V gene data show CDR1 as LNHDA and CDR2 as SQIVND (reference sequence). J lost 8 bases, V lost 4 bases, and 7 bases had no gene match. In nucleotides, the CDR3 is TGTGCCAGTAGTACTAACCGACAGGGAGGCTACACCTTC. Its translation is CASSTNRQGGYTF.

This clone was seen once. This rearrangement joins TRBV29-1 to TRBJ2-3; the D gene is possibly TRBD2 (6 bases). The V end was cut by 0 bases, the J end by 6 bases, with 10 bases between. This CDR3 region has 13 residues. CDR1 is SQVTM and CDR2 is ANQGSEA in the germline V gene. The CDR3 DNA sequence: TGCAGCGTTGAAGATCGAGGGAGGGATACGCAGTATTTT. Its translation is CSVEDRGRDTQYF.

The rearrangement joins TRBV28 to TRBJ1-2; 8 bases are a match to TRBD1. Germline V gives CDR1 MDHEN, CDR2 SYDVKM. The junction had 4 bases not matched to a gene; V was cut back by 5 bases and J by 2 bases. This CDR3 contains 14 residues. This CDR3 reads CASSGQGSNYGYTF. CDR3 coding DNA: TGTGCCAGCAGTGGACAGGGCTCCAACTATGGCTACACCTTC.